A single T cell receptor (beta chain) is shown here with its context. These data originate in a study of T-cell memory formation after mild COVID-19. TCRdb independently ran MiXCR on the 5' RACE reads; one entry per CDR3 protein. The data contain roughly 240,000 distinct CDR3 sequences, 15% to 17% of them singletons. The V gene lost 3 bases and the J gene lost 5 bases, with 15 bases spanning the gap. CDR1 and CDR2 (germline): SGHKS, YYEKEE (reference sequence). The CDR3 loop spans 15 amino acids. The TCR originated in an adult woman who had mild COVID-19 (a few samples of this study predate the infection). Cell type and time point are not known. Sequences were obtained from PBMCs or a T cell subset sorted from them (not recorded which). V gene TRBV5-5 combines with J gene TRBJ2-1; weak D call: TRBD1 (6 bases). The CDR3 sequence: CASSSGQGRHNEQFF. Here the CDR3 DNA reads TGTGCCAGCAGCTCGGGTCAGGGGCGACACAATGAGCAGTTCTTC.